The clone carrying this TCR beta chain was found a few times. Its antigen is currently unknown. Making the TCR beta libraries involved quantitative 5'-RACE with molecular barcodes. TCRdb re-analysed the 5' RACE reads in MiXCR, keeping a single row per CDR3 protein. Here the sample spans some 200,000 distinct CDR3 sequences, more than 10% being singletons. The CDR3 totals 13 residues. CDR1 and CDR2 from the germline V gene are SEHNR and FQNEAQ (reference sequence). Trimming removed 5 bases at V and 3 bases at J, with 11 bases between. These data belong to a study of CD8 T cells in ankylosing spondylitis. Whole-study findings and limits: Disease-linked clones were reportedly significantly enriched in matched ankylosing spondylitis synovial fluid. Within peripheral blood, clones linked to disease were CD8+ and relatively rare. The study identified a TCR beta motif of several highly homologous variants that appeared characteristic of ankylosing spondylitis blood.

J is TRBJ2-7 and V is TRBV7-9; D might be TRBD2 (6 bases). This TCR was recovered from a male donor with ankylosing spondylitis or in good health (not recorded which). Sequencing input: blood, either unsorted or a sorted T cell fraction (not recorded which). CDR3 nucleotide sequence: TGTGCCAGCAGCCGCGGGGAGGACTACGAGCAGTACTTC. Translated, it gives CASSRGEDYEQYF.